The 25 T cell receptor beta chains in this list originate from one sample, sequenced in a study of blood T cells in healthy people across ages. Sample-barcoded 5' priming and a J-beta primer mix drove a second PCR of about 6 to 12 cycles. TCRdb re-analysed the 5' RACE reads in MiXCR, keeping a single row per CDR3 protein. The table shows around 1.5 million distinct CDR3 sequences, with about 31% occurring only once. Sequencing was performed on blood. Receptor source: a woman in her 30s in good health.

The chain is built from TRBV20-1 and TRBJ2-3; TRBD2 matches 12 bases. The germline V gene encodes CDR1 DFQATT and CDR2 SNEGSKA (reference sequence). With V trimmed by 4 bases and J by 3 bases, 5 bases remained unmatched. The CDR3 contains 15 residues. CDR3 nucleotides: TGCAGTGCTATAGTCGGGACTAGCGGGACAGATACGCAGTATTTT. It specifies CSAIVGTSGTDTQYF.

V is TRBV11-2 and J is TRBJ2-7; D remains ambiguous. Germline V gene data show CDR1 as SGHAT and CDR2 as FQNNGV. The CDR3 spans 13 residues. Trimming shortened V by 5 bases and J by 3 bases, and 11 bases separated the two germline ends. The CDR3 is CASSPPSLYEQYF. In nucleotides, the CDR3 is TGTGCCAGCAGCCCCCCGTCTCTCTACGAGCAGTACTTC.

This clonotype was observed a handful of times. The chain has TRBV3-1 and TRBJ2-1, with 7 bases lining up with TRBD2. Germline lookup yields CDR1 LGHDT and CDR2 YNNKEL (reference sequence). This CDR3 has 14 residues. Losses at the gene ends were 5 bases for V and 5 bases for J; bases not matched to a gene: 6. CDR3 residues: CASSGVAGNNEQFF. Here the CDR3 DNA reads TGTGCCAGCAGCGGAGTAGCGGGTAACAATGAGCAGTTCTTC.

The table lists this clonotype with a few counts. The rearrangement joins TRBV6-1 to TRBJ2-1, with 7 bases aligning to TRBD1. Germline trimming cut 6 bases from V and 6 bases from J; bases unmatched to any gene: 8. The CDR3 loop spans 14 amino acids. Germline CDR1 reads MNHNS; CDR2 reads SASEGT. The CDR3 loop reads CASSPSYRGNEQFF. For the CDR3, the DNA is TGTGCCAGCAGCCCCTCATACAGGGGCAATGAGCAGTTCTTC.

This chain connects TRBV5-4 to TRBJ2-5, with 9 bases aligning to TRBD1. This CDR3 is built from 14 residues. The ends lost 2 bases at V and 5 bases at J; junction bases unmatched: 4. Germline loops: CDR1 SGHNT, CDR2 YYREEE (reference sequence). Here the CDR3 reads CASSFTGGEETQYF. The CDR3 DNA reads as TGTGCCAGCAGCTTCACAGGGGGCGAGGAGACCCAGTACTTC.

This clonotype has only a few counts. The chain couples TRBV11-2 to TRBJ2-5; the D gene is possibly TRBD2 (6 bases). This CDR3 comprises 15 residues. CDR1 is SGHAT, CDR2 FQNNGV, per germline. Trimming stripped 2 bases from V and 6 bases from J, with 16 bases between. The CDR3 region has the DNA TGTGCCAGCAGCTTATCCCGACTAGATGTTCAGACCCAGTACTTC. Its protein is CASSLSRLDVQTQYF. Complete variable domain (other parts from reference TRBV11-2 and TRBJ2-5): EAGVAQSPRYKIIEKRQSVAFWCNPISGHATLYWYQQILGQGPKLLIQFQNNGVVDDSQLPKDRFSAERLKGVDSTLKIQPAKLEDSAVYLCASSLSRLDVQTQYFGPGTRLLVL.

The rearrangement links TRBV6-1 to TRBJ2-3; 10 bases match TRBD1. From germline, CDR1 is MNHNS and CDR2 SASEGT. CDR3 length: 16 amino acids. V dropped 10 bases and J dropped 6; count of bases not matched to a gene: 16. The chain's CDR3 is CANSRCSGQGFDTQYF. In DNA, the CDR3 is TGTGCCAACAGCCGATGCTCGGGACAGGGGTTCGATACGCAGTATTTT.

This chain links TRBV5-1 with TRBJ2-1; 12 bases are a match to TRBD2. This CDR3 has 17 residues. In germline, CDR1 is SGHRS, CDR2 YFSETQ. The trim removed 3 bases at V and 7 bases at J, leaving 11 bases unmatched. CDR3 residues: CASSSPSGRARLNEQFF. CDR3 in DNA: TGCGCCAGCAGCTCCCCTAGCGGGAGGGCCCGTTTAAATGAGCAGTTCTTC.

A word on this clonotype: A read error is possible here, since a much larger clone lies one base away. This chain joins TRBV20-1 and TRBJ2-3, with TRBD2 matching 9 bases. CDR1 and CDR2 from the germline V gene are DFQATT and SNEGSKA (reference sequence). The CDR3 extends over 20 amino acids. V shed 3 bases and J 0 bases; nucleotides not matched to a gene: 19. DNA of the CDR3: TGCAGTGCTAGTCCAACCGGGACTAGCAGTATAACAACTAGCACAGATACGCAGTATTTT. It encodes CSASPTGTSSITTSTDTQYF.

The chain carries TRBV5-6 and TRBJ2-1; the D gene is possibly TRBD2 (5 bases). The germline V gene has CDR1 SGHDT and CDR2 YYEEEE. The V end lost 0 bases, the J end lost 7 bases, and 20 bases lay between the germline ends. The CDR3 loop spans 17 amino acids. Here the CDR3 DNA reads TGTGCCAGCAGCTTGGCCGTGTGGGGAGCAATTAAGAATGAGCAGTTCTTC. Its protein product is CASSLAVWGAIKNEQFF.

This clonotype appeared a few times. The chain links TRBV20-1 to TRBJ2-5; D not certain. Trimming left V 2 bases short and J 5 bases short, with 21 bases between. Per germline, CDR1 DFQATT and CDR2 SNEGSKA (reference sequence). This CDR3 spans 16 amino acids. The CDR3 spells CSARIRRTTNEETQYF. CDR3 nucleotides: TGCAGTGCTAGAATCAGGCGGACCACAAACGAGGAGACCCAGTACTTC.

In this sample, this clonotype turned up a few times. The genes are TRBV28 and TRBJ2-1; 10 nucleotides match TRBD2. In germline, CDR1 is MDHEN, CDR2 SYDVKM. After removal of 3 bases from V and 7 bases from J, the junction contained 12 bases not matched to a gene. This CDR3 comprises 17 residues. CDR3 residues: CASSFIASGRESNEQFF. The CDR3 region has the DNA TGTGCCAGCAGTTTTATAGCTAGCGGGAGAGAATCGAATGAGCAGTTCTTC.

This clonotype came up a few times. The gene calls are TRBV24-1 and TRBJ2-3, with TRBD2 matching 8 bases. CDR1 is KGHDR and CDR2 is SFDVKD in the germline V gene. This CDR3 spans 15 amino acids. V gave up 3 bases and J gave up 6 bases; unmatched junction bases: 7. CDR3: CATSDSSGAGDTQYF. For the CDR3, the DNA is TGTGCCACCAGTGATAGTAGCGGGGCTGGTGATACGCAGTATTTT.

The chain combines TRBV29-1 with TRBJ2-2; 9 nucleotides align to TRBD1. The ends lost 6 bases at V and 6 bases at J; junction bases unmatched: 14. Germline CDR1 reads SQVTM; CDR2 reads ANQGSEA. The CDR3 has 16 amino acids. Here the CDR3 DNA reads TGCAGCGTCCCGCCCAACAGGGGGCGAATGGCCGGGGAGCTGTTTTTT. This encodes CSVPPNRGRMAGELFF.

This clonotype has only a few counts. This chain links TRBV13 with TRBJ2-3; tentative D call: TRBD1 (5 bases). Trimming took off 0 bases at V and 4 bases at J, with 17 bases between the two ends. This CDR3 has 17 amino acids. Germline lookup yields CDR1 PRHDT and CDR2 FYEKMQ (reference sequence). This CDR3 reads CASSLGPGINFPDTQYF. The CDR3, as DNA: TGTGCCAGCAGCTTAGGCCCAGGGATCAATTTCCCAGATACGCAGTATTTT.

The chain has TRBV6-5 and TRBJ2-4; D is ambiguous. The CDR3 spans 14 residues. In germline, CDR1 is MNHEY, CDR2 SVGAGI. V was shortened by 6 bases and J by 0 bases, with 9 bases between the two germline ends. CDR3 protein: CASSLSLAKNIQYF. CDR3 coding DNA: TGTGCCAGCAGCCTCAGTTTAGCCAAAAACATTCAGTACTTC.

This chain links TRBV4-2 with TRBJ1-5; D remains ambiguous. Per the germline V gene, CDR1 is LGHNA and CDR2 is YNFKEQ. V dropped 0 bases and J dropped 5 bases, with 14 bases sitting between them. The CDR3 length is 16 residues. CDR3: CASSQESDLRHQPQHF. The CDR3 DNA sequence: TGTGCCAGCAGCCAAGAGTCGGACCTAAGACATCAGCCCCAGCATTTT.

This chain uses TRBV25-1 with TRBJ1-1; D gene uncertain. Deletions cut 6 bases from V and 1 base from J, with 12 bases between. This CDR3 comprises 14 residues. Germline lookup yields CDR1 MGHDK and CDR2 SYGVNS. The chain's CDR3 is CASRATPRNTEAFF. CDR3 bases: TGTGCCAGCAGAGCGACCCCCCGGAACACTGAAGCTTTCTTT.

This clonotype was detected ten times or more. The J gene is TRBJ2-1, the V gene TRBV29-1, with 8 nucleotides matching TRBD2. Germline assignment: CDR1 SQVTM and CDR2 ANQGSEA. V trimming: 7 bases; J trimming: 0 bases; junction bases outside the gene matches: 2. The CDR3 has 13 amino acids. Written as DNA, the CDR3 is TGCAGCGGACGGGGGGGCTCCTACAATGAGCAGTTCTTC. It yields the protein CSGRGGSYNEQFF.

On this clonotype itself: A junction end diverges from the germline sequence, so it may reflect a read error. This rearrangement joins TRBV9 to TRBJ2-5; 7 bases are shared with TRBD1. CDR1 is SGDLS, CDR2 YYNGEE, per germline. The CDR3 runs 15 residues. This CDR3 reads CACSPRTGSQETQYF. The CDR3 coding sequence is TGTGCCTGCAGCCCTAGGACAGGTAGCCAAGAGACCCAGTACTTC.

There are a few counts of this clonotype. The chain carries TRBV4-2 and TRBJ2-1; 9 nucleotides agree with TRBD2. The ends lost 1 base at V and 5 bases at J; junction bases unmatched: 3. This CDR3 has 15 residues. CDR1 and CDR2 from the germline V gene are LGHNA and YNFKEQ. The CDR3 nucleotides are TGTGCCAGCAGCCAAGGGCGGGAGGGCCACAATGAGCAGTTCTTC. Translated: CASSQGREGHNEQFF.

This clonotype was recorded a few times. This sequence joins TRBV7-9 and TRBJ2-1; the D gene is possibly TRBD2 (6 bases). The CDR3 loop spans 15 amino acids. V was cut by 3 bases and J by 3 bases, with 12 bases left in between. CDR1 is SEHNR, CDR2 FQNEAQ, per germline (reference sequence). In DNA form, the CDR3 reads TGTGCCAGCAGCTTTACCGGGAGTGTCTACAATGAGCAGTTCTTC. This codes for CASSFTGSVYNEQFF. Filled out from reference TRBV7-9 and TRBJ2-1, the complete variable domain reads DTGVSQNPRHKITKRGQNVTFRCDPISEHNRLYWYRQTLGQGPEFLTYFQNEAQLEKSRLLSDRFSAERPKGSFSTLEIQRTEQGDSAMYLCASSFTGSVYNEQFFGPGTRLTVL.

This clonotype was seen a few times. The J gene is TRBJ2-1, the V gene TRBV2, with D maybe TRBD2 (6 bases). CDR3 length equals 14 residues. V dropped 7 bases and J dropped 2 bases, with 12 bases sitting between them. Germline assignment: CDR1 SNHLY and CDR2 FYNNEI. CDR3 in DNA: TGTGCCAGCACCACGGGAGTAACCTACAATGAGCAGTTCTTC. Protein: CASTTGVTYNEQFF. Using reference TRBV2 and TRBJ2-1 for the parts outside the CDR3, the full variable domain is EPEVTQTPSHQVTQMGQEVILRCVPISNHLYFYWYRQILGQKVEFLVSFYNNEISEKSEIFDDQFSVERPDGSNFTLKIRSTKLEDSAMYFCASTTGVTYNEQFFGPGTRLTVL.

This rearrangement joins TRBV19 to TRBJ2-7; a weak D match, TRBD1 (6 bases). The V end was cut by 0 bases, the J end by 0 bases, with 12 bases between. This CDR3 has 16 residues. CDR1 and CDR2 from the germline V gene are LNHDA and SQIVND (reference sequence). This chain's CDR3 is CASSIDAGESSYEQYF. The CDR3 nucleotides read TGTGCCAGTAGTATAGATGCAGGGGAATCCTCCTACGAGCAGTACTTC.

This clonotype was recorded once. A much larger clone differs from this one at a single base, so this may be a read error. The chain links TRBV6-1 to TRBJ2-3; D perhaps matches TRBD2 (5 bases). Germline CDR1 reads MNHNS; CDR2 reads SASEGT. The germline V and J ends were trimmed by 2 bases and 6 bases, with 15 bases remaining between them. The CDR3 length is 15 residues. The CDR3 loop is CASSESAEASDTQYF. As DNA, the CDR3 is TGTGCCAGCAGTGAAAGTGCGGAGGCCTCGGATACGCAGTATTTT.